This entry is about one TCR beta chain. The naive CD8 population came from CD45RO-negative cells selected for CCR7, without terminally differentiated effector memory CD45RA+ cells. Donors were healthy HIV-negative adults without recently reported acute infections or vaccinations. The entry originates in a study of shared clonotypes between healthy human individuals. At the deep level, the assay was run. The assay was immunoSEQ multiplex PCR, and TCRdb's table has in-frame clones only and misses some. The profile shows about 2,200,000 clones, under 95% of them singletons. This receptor was taken from a man between 18 and 35 years old in good health. Some clones in this sample may be carry-over from other donors' samples. The material sequenced was naive CD8+ T cells from PBMCs.

CDR3 in amino acids: CASSKYGLETYEQYF. CDR3 DNA sequence: TGTGCCAGCAGCAAGTATGGTCTAGAAACCTACGAGCAGTACTTC. The J gene is TRBJ2-7, the V gene TRBV25-1; D is unclear. CDR3 length: 15 residues. Germline CDR1 MGHDK, CDR2 SYGVNS. Deletions cut 6 bases from V and 2 bases from J, with 17 bases between.